Listed below are T cell receptor beta chains from one sample, sequenced in a study of CD8+ T cells in alopecia areata. Here immunoSEQ multiplex PCR was the method, and the copy in TCRdb shows in-frame clones only, minus some. The profile covers around 200,000 clones, with 63% appearing a single time and 1.7% taken by the ten largest. Source: CD4+ T cells sorted from blood, taken at week 0. These receptors were collected from a human donor with alopecia areata. Both conserved end residues are part of each CDR3. Fields, in order: J gene, V gene, D gene, clone size, CDR3 DNA, CDR3 protein. The D gene is left open where the match is weak. Some rows have no size entry. The others give once, few or many, or a class for an expanded clone.

J gene: TRBJ2-1; V gene: TRBV5-1; D gene: .; clone size: .; CDR3 DNA: TGCGCCAGCAAAGTCGGCAATGAGCAGTTCTTC; CDR3 protein: CASKVGNEQFF
J gene: TRBJ1-3; V gene: TRBV28; D gene: .; clone size: .; CDR3 DNA: TGTGCCAGCAGTCCACATCAGGGGAGAAGAAACACCATATATTTT; CDR3 protein: CASSPHQGRRNTIYF
J gene: TRBJ1-1; V gene: TRBV30; D gene: .; clone size: once; CDR3 DNA: TGTGCCTGGAGTCCCCCCACAGGGATCATCACTGAAGCTTTCTTT; CDR3 protein: CAWSPPTGIITEAFF
J gene: TRBJ2-1; V gene: TRBV14; D gene: TRBD2; clone size: .; CDR3 DNA: TGTGCCAGCAGCCAACAGGGACTAGCTAAGCCGGAAGGCAATGAGCAGTTCTTC; CDR3 protein: CASSQQGLAKPEGNEQFF
J gene: TRBJ1-6; V gene: TRBV7-2; D gene: .; clone size: .; CDR3 DNA: TGTGCCAGCAGCTTATTCTCGGCAGGGTCGAGTTCACCCCTCCACTTT; CDR3 protein: CASSLFSAGSSSPLHF
J gene: TRBJ2-3; V gene: TRBV7-2; D gene: .; clone size: .; CDR3 DNA: TGTGCCAGCAGCTTTACAGATACGCAGTATTTT; CDR3 protein: CASSFTDTQYF
J gene: TRBJ1-2; V gene: TRBV7-2; D gene: .; clone size: .; CDR3 DNA: TGTGCCAGCAGCTACACAGACTATGGCTACACCTTC; CDR3 protein: CASSYTDYGYTF
J gene: TRBJ2-3; V gene: TRBV11-2; D gene: TRBD2; clone size: few; CDR3 DNA: TGTGCCAGCAGCCAGGGACTAGCTGCAGATACGCAGTATTTT; CDR3 protein: CASSQGLAADTQYF
J gene: TRBJ1-1; V gene: TRBV29-1; D gene: .; clone size: .; CDR3 DNA: TGCAGCGTTTCCCTTACAGGAGCCATTTCTGAAGCTTTCTTT; CDR3 protein: CSVSLTGAISEAFF
J gene: TRBJ1-1; V gene: TRBV29-1; D gene: .; clone size: .; CDR3 DNA: TGCAGCGTGACTGGACAGCCGAACACTGAAGCTTTCTTT; CDR3 protein: CSVTGQPNTEAFF
J gene: TRBJ1-4; V gene: TRBV10-3; D gene: TRBD1; clone size: .; CDR3 DNA: TGTGCCATCAGTGCAGGGGGCCAGGGTAATGAAAAACTGTTTTTT; CDR3 protein: CAISAGGQGNEKLFF
J gene: TRBJ1-4; V gene: TRBV28; D gene: .; clone size: few; CDR3 DNA: TGTGCCCACTCCCTTCCCAATGAAAAACTGTTTTTT; CDR3 protein: CAHSLPNEKLFF
J gene: TRBJ2-5; V gene: TRBV4-1; D gene: .; clone size: .; CDR3 DNA: TGCGCCAGCAGCCAAAGTCCAGGGGCCCAAGAGACCCAGTACTTC; CDR3 protein: CASSQSPGAQETQYF
J gene: TRBJ1-6; V gene: TRBV15; D gene: .; clone size: .; CDR3 DNA: TGTGCCACCAGCAGAGAGGCTAGTTCACCCCTCCACTTT; CDR3 protein: CATSREASSPLHF
J gene: TRBJ1-5; V gene: TRBV29-1; D gene: TRBD1; clone size: .; CDR3 DNA: TGCAGCGTCGTTCAACAGGGGAATGGGAATCAGCCCCAGCATTTT; CDR3 protein: CSVVQQGNGNQPQHF
J gene: TRBJ2-1; V gene: TRBV2; D gene: .; clone size: few; CDR3 DNA: TGTGCCAGCAGTGACGTGGCGGGGGCCGCTGGTGAGCAGTTCTTC; CDR3 protein: CASSDVAGAAGEQFF
J gene: TRBJ2-7; V gene: TRBV29-1; D gene: TRBD1; clone size: few; CDR3 DNA: TGCAGCGTTGCTGGGAGACAGGGGGTTTCTAAAGAGCAGTACTTC; CDR3 protein: CSVAGRQGVSKEQYF
J gene: TRBJ1-5; V gene: TRBV2; D gene: .; clone size: .; CDR3 DNA: TGTGCCAGCGGGTTGGGCAATCAGCCCCAGCATTTT; CDR3 protein: CASGLGNQPQHF
J gene: TRBJ1-2; V gene: TRBV27; D gene: TRBD1; clone size: few; CDR3 DNA: TGTGCCAGCAAAACGGGACAGGCCTTAGGCTACACCTTC; CDR3 protein: CASKTGQALGYTF
J gene: TRBJ1-1; V gene: TRBV30; D gene: .; clone size: .; CDR3 DNA: TGTGCCTGGAGTGCCCGAGACGGAATGAACACTGAAGCTTTCTTT; CDR3 protein: CAWSARDGMNTEAFF
J gene: TRBJ2-1; V gene: TRBV29-1; D gene: .; clone size: .; CDR3 DNA: TGCAGTGCTCTAGGGGGGGACCCCTACAATGAGCAGTTCTTC; CDR3 protein: CSALGGDPYNEQFF
J gene: TRBJ1-2; V gene: TRBV6-1; D gene: TRBD1; clone size: .; CDR3 DNA: TGTGCCAGCAGTGACAGGACAGGGCGAGCTAACTATGGCTACACCTTC; CDR3 protein: CASSDRTGRANYGYTF
J gene: TRBJ2-1; V gene: TRBV10-3; D gene: TRBD2; clone size: few; CDR3 DNA: TGTGCCATCAGTGAGTCCGGGTCTAGCGGGGTTGGTGAGCAGTTCTTC; CDR3 protein: CAISESGSSGVGEQFF
J gene: TRBJ1-1; V gene: TRBV7-9; D gene: .; clone size: .; CDR3 DNA: TGTGCCAGCAGCTCCATGCCCGGGGAGGAAGCTTTCTTT; CDR3 protein: CASSSMPGEEAFF
J gene: TRBJ1-2; V gene: TRBV30; D gene: .; clone size: .; CDR3 DNA: TGTGCCTGGAGTATACCCCCCTATGGCTACACCTTC; CDR3 protein: CAWSIPPYGYTF
J gene: TRBJ2-3; V gene: TRBV10-3; D gene: TRBD2; clone size: .; CDR3 DNA: TGTGCCATCAGTGGCGGGGGGACAGATACGCAGTATTTT; CDR3 protein: CAISGGGTDTQYF
J gene: TRBJ1-2; V gene: TRBV4-3; D gene: .; clone size: few; CDR3 DNA: TGCGCCAGCAGCCAAGATGAGATGGCAGGCTATGGCTACACCTTC; CDR3 protein: CASSQDEMAGYGYTF
J gene: TRBJ2-3; V gene: TRBV18; D gene: TRBD2; clone size: .; CDR3 DNA: TGTGCCAGCTCCCAACTAGCGGATGGGATCACAGATACGCAGTATTTT; CDR3 protein: CASSQLADGITDTQYF
J gene: TRBJ2-7; V gene: TRBV7-2; D gene: .; clone size: .; CDR3 DNA: TGTGCCAGCAGCAGCGCGCCCTACGAGCAGTACTTC; CDR3 protein: CASSSAPYEQYF
J gene: TRBJ2-5; V gene: TRBV29-1; D gene: .; clone size: few; CDR3 DNA: TGCAGCGGGTCCCTTCAAGAGACCCAGTACTTC; CDR3 protein: CSGSLQETQYF
J gene: TRBJ2-4; V gene: TRBV7-2; D gene: .; clone size: .; CDR3 DNA: TGTGCCAGCAGCTTAGACAAGGAGTACCTTCAGTACTTC; CDR3 protein: CASSLDKEYLQYF
J gene: TRBJ2-5; V gene: TRBV29-1; D gene: .; clone size: few; CDR3 DNA: TGCAGCGTGGCTGATCAAATCGGGGGAGAGACCCAGTACTTC; CDR3 protein: CSVADQIGGETQYF
J gene: TRBJ1-1; V gene: TRBV7-9; D gene: .; clone size: few; CDR3 DNA: TGTGCCAGCAGCTTAGGACAGTCCCCCGGGGCTTTCTTT; CDR3 protein: CASSLGQSPGAFF
J gene: TRBJ2-7; V gene: TRBV18; D gene: .; clone size: .; CDR3 DNA: TGTGCCAGCTCACCACAGGAGAGCTCCTACGAGCAGTACTTC; CDR3 protein: CASSPQESSYEQYF
J gene: TRBJ2-5; V gene: TRBV4-1; D gene: .; clone size: .; CDR3 DNA: TGTGCCAGCAGCCAAGCATCGGCCATCGAGACCCAGTACTTC; CDR3 protein: CASSQASAIETQYF
J gene: TRBJ1-2; V gene: TRBV5-1; D gene: .; clone size: .; CDR3 DNA: TGCGCCAGCAGCTTGGATAGGGGAGGGAAAGGCTACACCTTC; CDR3 protein: CASSLDRGGKGYTF
J gene: TRBJ2-5; V gene: TRBV7-7; D gene: TRBD2; clone size: few; CDR3 DNA: TGTGCCAGCAGCAGAGGCGGGGGGGACCAAGAGACCCAGTACTTC; CDR3 protein: CASSRGGGDQETQYF
J gene: TRBJ2-7; V gene: TRBV9; D gene: .; clone size: .; CDR3 DNA: TGTGCCAGCAGCGTAGTCGCAGGGGAGGCCGAGCAGTACTTC; CDR3 protein: CASSVVAGEAEQYF
J gene: TRBJ2-5; V gene: TRBV7-3; D gene: TRBD2; clone size: .; CDR3 DNA: TGTGCCAGCAGCCTTAGCGGGGGAGATCAAGAGACCCAGTACTTC; CDR3 protein: CASSLSGGDQETQYF
J gene: TRBJ2-3; V gene: TRBV14; D gene: .; clone size: .; CDR3 DNA: TGTGCCAGCAGCCTCCAGAGGACCTCTAGCACAGATACGCAGTATTTT; CDR3 protein: CASSLQRTSSTDTQYF
J gene: TRBJ2-2; V gene: TRBV25-1; D gene: .; clone size: once; CDR3 DNA: TGTGCCAGCACGCAGGGGACATTCGGGGAGCTGTTTTTT; CDR3 protein: CASTQGTFGELFF
J gene: TRBJ1-2; V gene: TRBV30; D gene: TRBD1; clone size: .; CDR3 DNA: TGTGCCTGGGCACGACAGGGAAGTGGCTACACCTTC; CDR3 protein: CAWARQGSGYTF